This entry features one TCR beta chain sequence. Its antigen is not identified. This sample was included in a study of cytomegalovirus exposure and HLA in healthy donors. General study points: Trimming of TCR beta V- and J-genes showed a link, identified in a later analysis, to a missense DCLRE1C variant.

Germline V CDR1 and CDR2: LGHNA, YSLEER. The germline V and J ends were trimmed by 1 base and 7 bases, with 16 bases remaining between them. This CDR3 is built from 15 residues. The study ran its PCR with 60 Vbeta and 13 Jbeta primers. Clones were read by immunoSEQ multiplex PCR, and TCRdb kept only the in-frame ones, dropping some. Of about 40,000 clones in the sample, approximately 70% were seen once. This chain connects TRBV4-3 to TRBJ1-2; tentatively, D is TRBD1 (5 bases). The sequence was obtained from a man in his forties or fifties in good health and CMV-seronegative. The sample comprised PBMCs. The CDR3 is CASSQGRGARGGYTF. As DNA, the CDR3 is TGCGCCAGCAGCCAAGGGAGGGGCGCGAGGGGTGGCTACACCTTC.